These T cell receptor beta chains were read from a single sample in a study of T cell repertoires in aging, cancer and after chemotherapy. TCRdb itself ran the multiplex PCR reads through MiXCR, one entry per CDR3 protein. This sample carries about 6,700 distinct CDR3 sequences, 53% of them seen once, and the ten largest clones take around 1.9%. The specimen was blood. The receptors originated from a human donor with a solid tumor. CDR3s include the opening cysteine and the closing phenylalanine or tryptophan. The D gene is left open where the match is weak. Size tells how often a clone was seen (once, few, many) or the class of an expanded clone, and some rows leave it out.

size	D	V	J	CDR3	DNA
NA	NA	TRBV6-1	TRBJ1-1	CASSEGSNTEAFF	TGTGCCAGCAGTGAGGGCAGTAACACTGAAGCTTTCTTT
NA	NA	TRBV28	TRBJ2-7	CASSLKDPPSSYEQYF	TGTGCCAGCAGTTTAAAGGACCCCCCCTCATCCTACGAGCAGTACTTC
NA	TRBD2	TRBV15	TRBJ2-3	CATSRDPSGSDTQYF	TGTGCCACCAGCAGAGATCCTAGCGGGAGTGATACGCAGTATTTT
NA	TRBD2	TRBV12-3/TRBV12-4	TRBJ2-4	CASSLDQGGVAKNIQYF	TGTGCCAGCAGTTTAGATCAGGGAGGGGTAGCCAAAAACATTCAGTACTTC
NA	NA	TRBV7-9	TRBJ1-1	CASSLGQMNTEAFF	TGTGCCAGCAGCTTAGGACAGATGAACACTGAAGCTTTCTTT
NA	NA	TRBV18	TRBJ1-1	CASSPGGRGTEAFF	TGTGCCAGCTCCCCGGGGGGAAGGGGCACTGAAGCTTTCTTT
NA	NA	TRBV7-2	TRBJ2-3	CASSLWGGQSTDTQYF	TGTGCCAGCAGCCTGTGGGGGGGGCAATCCACAGATACGCAGTATTTT
NA	NA	TRBV24-1	TRBJ2-7	CATSAPAANEQYF	TGTGCCACCAGTGCGCCCGCAGCCAACGAGCAGTACTTC
NA	TRBD2	TRBV20-1	TRBJ2-7	CSATSLAGAYSYEQYF	TGCAGTGCTACCTCTCTAGCGGGAGCTTACTCCTACGAGCAGTACTTC
NA	NA	TRBV5-5	TRBJ1-1	CASSLIGGGAEAFF	TGTGCCAGCAGCTTAATCGGTGGAGGGGCTGAAGCTTTCTTT
NA	TRBD2	TRBV18	TRBJ2-7	CASSPATSHEQYF	TGTGCCAGCTCACCAGCGACTAGCCACGAGCAGTACTTC
NA	NA	TRBV7-3	TRBJ1-1	CARSLRASDQAFF	TGTGCCAGGAGCTTAAGGGCCAGCGATCAAGCTTTCTTT
NA	NA	TRBV6-5	TRBJ1-6	CASSYSLAKNSPLHF	TGTGCCAGCAGTTACTCGTTGGCAAAGAATTCACCCCTCCACTTT
NA	TRBD2	TRBV7-9	TRBJ2-7	CASSLSPGLYYEQYF	TGTGCCAGCAGCTTATCCCCGGGACTATACTACGAGCAGTACTTC
few	TRBD2	TRBV5-1	TRBJ2-2	CASSLALADGELFF	TGCGCCAGCAGCTTGGCTCTAGCGGACGGGGAGCTGTTTTTT
NA	NA	TRBV23-1	TRBJ2-1	CASESYNEQFF	TGCGCCAGCGAGTCATACAATGAGCAGTTCTTC
few	TRBD1	TRBV6-1	TRBJ1-2	CASSEALPRGGYTF	TGTGCCAGCAGTGAAGCATTGCCCAGGGGGGGCTACACCTTC
NA	NA	TRBV28	TRBJ1-3	CASSFSIGQRLFSGNTIYF	TGTGCCAGCAGTTTTTCGATAGGACAGCGTTTATTCTCTGGAAACACCATATATTTT
NA	NA	TRBV20-1	TRBJ1-2	CSSLETGLNYGYTF	TGCAGTTCCCTGGAAACAGGGTTAAACTATGGCTACACCTTC
once	NA	TRBV28	TRBJ2-7	CASSNSYEQYF	TGTGCCAGCAGTAATTCATACGAGCAGTACTTC
NA	NA	TRBV27	TRBJ1-2	CASRTQWFRGYGYTF	TGTGCCAGCAGGACACAGTGGTTTCGGGGCTATGGCTACACCTTC
NA	TRBD1	TRBV27	TRBJ1-1	CASSLLTGEAFF	TGTGCCAGCAGTTTATTGACAGGGGAAGCTTTCTTT
NA	NA	TRBV24-1	TRBJ1-2	CATSGPKNGNYGYTF	TGTGCCACCAGTGGCCCCAAAAATGGGAACTATGGCTACACCTTC
NA	TRBD1	TRBV6-5	TRBJ1-5	CASSPDRGNQPQHF	TGTGCCAGCAGCCCAGACAGGGGCAATCAGCCCCAGCATTTT
few	TRBD1	TRBV19	TRBJ1-1	CASSLPRQGAAFF	TGTGCCAGTAGTCTCCCACGACAGGGAGCAGCTTTCTTT
NA	NA	TRBV20-1	TRBJ1-1	CSASRRWTEAFF	TGCAGTGCCTCACGACGGTGGACTGAAGCTTTCTTT
few	NA	TRBV6-1	TRBJ2-7	CASSEGSALYEQYF	TGTGCCAGCAGTGAAGGGAGCGCACTCTACGAGCAGTACTTC
few	NA	TRBV20-1	TRBJ1-2	CRGLDRLNYGYTF	TGCAGGGGATTAGACAGGCTCAACTATGGCTACACCTTC
NA	TRBD2	TRBV27	TRBJ2-1	CASLGLGLAGGPPDNEQFF	TGTGCCAGCTTGGGCCTCGGACTAGCGGGAGGGCCGCCGGACAATGAGCAGTTCTTC
NA	TRBD1	TRBV6-1	TRBJ1-2	CASNLQGARGYTF	TGTGCCAGCAATCTACAGGGGGCGCGGGGCTACACCTTC
NA	TRBD1	TRBV19	TRBJ1-6	CVSSIEGQEGYSPLHF	TGTGTCAGTAGTATAGAAGGACAGGAGGGATATTCACCCCTCCACTTT
NA	TRBD1	TRBV7-6	TRBJ1-5	CASSLGQGALQPQHF	TGTGCCAGCAGCTTAGGACAGGGGGCACTTCAGCCCCAGCATTTT
NA	TRBD2	TRBV12-3/TRBV12-4	TRBJ2-3	CASSPSGSADTQYF	TGTGCCAGCAGTCCCAGCGGGAGCGCAGATACGCAGTATTTT
NA	NA	TRBV24-1	TRBJ2-7	CATSDGVAQYF	TGTGCCACCAGTGATGGGGTCGCGCAGTACTTC
NA	TRBD1	TRBV6-6	TRBJ1-1	CASTLGTGPNTEAFF	TGTGCCAGCACCCTCGGGACAGGGCCGAACACTGAAGCTTTCTTT
few	TRBD2	TRBV6-6	TRBJ2-1	CASRGLADNEQFF	TGTGCCAGCAGGGGACTAGCGGACAATGAGCAGTTCTTC
NA	TRBD1	TRBV20-1	TRBJ2-5	CSASTGEETQYF	TGCAGTGCTTCCACAGGGGAAGAGACCCAGTACTTC
NA	NA	TRBV18	TRBJ1-5	CASSPDSYNQPQHF	TGTGCCAGCTCACCGGACAGCTACAATCAGCCCCAGCATTTT
once	TRBD1	TRBV27	TRBJ1-2	CASSHGQGYGYTF	TGTGCCAGCAGTCACGGACAGGGTTATGGCTACACCTTC
NA	TRBD2	TRBV7-9	TRBJ2-7	CASSRLAGVSSYEQYF	TGTGCCAGCAGCCGACTAGCGGGAGTTAGCTCCTACGAGCAGTACTTC
few	NA	TRBV6-1	TRBJ1-2	CASSESGSANYGYTF	TGTGCCAGCAGTGAGTCCGGGTCGGCTAACTATGGCTACACCTTC
NA	NA	TRBV29-1	TRBJ2-1	CSVGVGNEQFF	TGCAGCGTTGGCGTGGGCAATGAGCAGTTCTTC
NA	NA	TRBV4-1	TRBJ2-6	CASSQDHWPSGANVLTF	TGCGCCAGCAGCCAAGATCACTGGCCCTCTGGGGCCAACGTCCTGACTTTC
few	TRBD1	TRBV7-9	TRBJ2-3	CASSVGTGATDTQYF	TGTGCCAGCAGCGTCGGGACAGGGGCGACAGATACGCAGTATTTT
NA	NA	TRBV5-1	TRBJ1-1	CASSSQPGAWDSGTEAFF	TGCGCCAGCAGCTCCCAGCCCGGGGCGTGGGACTCTGGGACTGAAGCTTTCTTT
NA	TRBD2	TRBV30	TRBJ2-7	CAWEGSGRLSEQYF	TGTGCCTGGGAGGGCAGCGGGAGATTATCCGAGCAGTACTTC
NA	TRBD2	TRBV28	TRBJ2-1	CASRPGTSDYNEQFF	TGTGCCAGCAGGCCCGGGACTAGCGACTACAATGAGCAGTTCTTC
NA	NA	TRBV5-6	TRBJ1-6	CASSLLTRGDNSPLHF	TGTGCCAGCAGCTTGCTGACAAGGGGGGATAATTCACCCCTCCACTTT
NA	NA	TRBV6-6	TRBJ1-3	CASSQQGTGNTIYF	TGTGCCAGCAGCCAGCAGGGGACCGGAAACACCATATATTTT
NA	NA	TRBV7-6	TRBJ2-7	CASKNTSSEQYF	TGTGCCAGCAAAAACACTAGCTCCGAGCAGTACTTC
few	NA	TRBV10-1	TRBJ2-7	CASSESGFHEQYF	TGCGCCAGCAGTGAGTCCGGATTCCACGAGCAGTACTTC
few	NA	TRBV20-1	TRBJ1-4	CSARVGGTQKLFF	TGCAGTGCTAGAGTTGGAGGGACACAAAAACTGTTTTTT
few	NA	TRBV19	TRBJ2-7	CASSPQSSYEQYF	TGTGCCAGTAGTCCCCAGAGCTCCTACGAGCAGTACTTC
NA	NA	TRBV5-5	TRBJ1-1	CASSLEGRVTEAFF	TGTGCCAGCAGCTTGGAGGGCAGGGTAACTGAAGCTTTCTTT
few	NA	TRBV11-2	TRBJ1-6	CASRTTGNNSPLHF	TGTGCCAGCAGAACAACAGGGAATAATTCACCCCTCCACTTT
few	NA	TRBV10-3	TRBJ1-3	CATGGSGNTIYF	TGTGCCACCGGGGGCTCTGGAAACACCATATATTTT
NA	NA	TRBV28	TRBJ1-2	CASSKGSRSYGYTF	TGTGCCAGCTCGAAGGGCAGCCGAAGTTATGGCTACACCTTC
NA	NA	TRBV29-1	TRBJ2-5	CSVVDSNAETQYF	TGCAGCGTTGTGGATAGTAATGCGGAGACCCAGTACTTC
NA	TRBD2	TRBV27	TRBJ2-7	CASSSISGRAPYEQYF	TGTGCCAGCAGTTCAATCAGCGGGAGGGCTCCCTACGAGCAGTACTTC
NA	NA	TRBV28	TRBJ1-5	CASSLYRLGLGVQPQHF	TGTGCCAGCAGTTTATATCGTTTGGGGCTGGGGGTTCAGCCCCAGCATTTT